These 19 T cell receptor beta chains were all obtained from the same sample, sequenced in a study of T-cell memory formation after mild COVID-19. TCRdb used MiXCR to reprocess the 5' RACE reads, holding one entry per CDR3 protein. Here the sample spans some 250,000 distinct CDR3 sequences, 15% to 20% being singletons. Sequencing was done on a sample of PBMCs or a T cell subset sorted from them (not recorded which). These receptors were obtained from a man aged 18 to 29 who had mild COVID-19 (a few samples of this study predate the infection). Cell type and time point are not known.

The gene calls are TRBV5-1 and TRBJ1-3; D remains ambiguous. Between the trimmed V and J ends, which lost 1 base and 3 bases, there was a span of 5 bases. This CDR3 comprises 13 residues. Germline V gene sequence: CDR1 SGHRS, CDR2 YFSETQ. CDR3 DNA sequence: TGCGCCAGCAGCTTGAGTGTTGGAAACACCATATATTTT. This gives the protein CASSLSVGNTIYF.

This clonotype turned up a few times. J is TRBJ2-3 and V is TRBV15; 10 bases are shared with TRBD2. Germline loops: CDR1 LNHNV, CDR2 YYDKDF (reference sequence). The CDR3 runs 16 residues. The trim removed 0 bases at V and 3 bases at J, leaving 3 bases unmatched. The CDR3 bases are TGTGCCACCAGCAGAGAAGCTAGCGGGGGTACAGATACGCAGTATTTT. Its protein product is CATSREASGGTDTQYF.

CDR3 sequence (DNA): TGCGCCAGCAGCTTGGTAGGGATCGATGAGCAGTTCTTC. It codes for CASSLVGIDEQFF. The chain employs TRBV5-1 and TRBJ2-1, with D unclear. V was cut by 0 bases and J by 8 bases, with 9 bases left in between. The CDR3 spans 13 residues. Looked up from germline, CDR1 is SGHRS and CDR2 is YFSETQ.

V gene TRBV7-2 combines with J gene TRBJ2-5; D is undetermined. Germline V gives CDR1 SGHTA, CDR2 FQGNSA. The CDR3 spans 14 residues. Trimming shortened V by 3 bases and J by 5 bases, and 13 bases separated the two germline ends. Here the CDR3 reads CASSLSPQSETQYF. The CDR3 region has the DNA TGTGCCAGCAGCTTGTCCCCGCAGTCGGAGACCCAGTACTTC.

In its sample, this clonotype was seen a few times. The chain links TRBV28 to TRBJ2-2, with 12 bases aligning to TRBD1. This CDR3 region has 17 residues. Losses at the gene ends were 6 bases for V and 7 bases for J; bases not matched to a gene: 12. The V gene's germline CDR1 is MDHEN and CDR2 SYDVKM. Here the CDR3 DNA reads TGTGCCAGCAGCCCCACCGGGACAGGGGGCAATAACGGGGAGCTGTTTTTT. This gives the protein CASSPTGTGGNNGELFF.

Only a few counts were recorded for this clonotype. V usage is TRBV20-1 and J usage is TRBJ2-5; D is perhaps TRBD1 or TRBD2 (6 bases each). The CDR3 spans 13 residues. V lost 3 bases to trimming and J lost 5 bases, with 13 bases between them. The germline gives CDR1 DFQATT, CDR2 SNEGSKA (reference sequence). The CDR3 spells CSARSGAVETQYF. CDR3 nucleotides: TGCAGTGCTAGGTCGGGGGCGGTGGAGACCCAGTACTTC.

The V gene is TRBV4-1, the J gene TRBJ1-4; 9 positions match TRBD1. The CDR3 consists of 17 residues. Germline CDR1 is MGHRA and CDR2 is YSYEKL. The J segment lost 4 bases and the V segment lost 0 bases, leaving 6 bases of the junction unmatched. CDR3 DNA sequence: TGCGCCAGCAGCCAAGATCTAGGGACAGGGATTAATGAAAAACTGTTTTTT. Its translation: CASSQDLGTGINEKLFF.

This clonotype appeared a few times. The chain employs TRBV11-2 and TRBJ2-5; possible D gene TRBD2, 7 bases. CDR3 size: 15 residues. The V gene's germline CDR1 is SGHAT and CDR2 FQNNGV. V was trimmed by 7 bases and J by 4 bases, leaving 19 bases between them. The CDR3 here is CASTGGTWNGETQYF. DNA for the CDR3: TGTGCCAGCACCGGGGGGACATGGAATGGAGAGACCCAGTACTTC.

The chain uses TRBV5-1 and TRBJ2-3; D call uncertain. Germline CDR1 and CDR2: SGHRS and YFSETQ. Trimming took 4 bases from V and 6 from J, leaving 9 bases between them. The CDR3 sequence is 12 residues long. CDR3 in amino acids: CASSAYIDTQYF. CDR3 sequence (DNA): TGCGCCAGCAGCGCTTACATTGATACGCAGTATTTT.

The V call is TRBV7-3, the J call TRBJ2-1, with 7 bases lining up with TRBD2. The CDR3 runs to 16 residues. CDR1 is SGHTA, CDR2 FQGTGA, per germline. The trim removed 5 bases at V and 8 bases at J, leaving 15 bases unmatched. CDR3 bases: TGTGCCAGCAGCCTGACGGGGGGAAACTCGGTCGATGAGCAGTTCTTC. It yields the protein CASSLTGGNSVDEQFF. Combining the CDR3 with reference TRBV7-3 and TRBJ2-1 gives the whole variable domain GAGVSQTPSNKVTEKGKYVELRCDPISGHTALYWYRQSLGQGPEFLIYFQGTGAADDSGLPNDRFFAVRPEGSVSTLKIQRTERGDSAVYLCASSLTGGNSVDEQFFGPGTRLTVL.

V and J are TRBV5-6 and TRBJ1-1; D might be TRBD1 (6 bases). The V end lost 3 bases, the J end lost 5 bases, and 11 bases lay between the germline ends. This CDR3 comprises 13 residues. CDR1 is SGHDT, CDR2 YYEEEE, per germline. Here the CDR3 DNA reads TGTGCCAGCAGCTGGGGGCGACGGACTGAAGCTTTCTTT. Translating gives CASSWGRRTEAFF.

This clonotype was picked up a small number of times. This chain connects TRBV6-6 to TRBJ2-4; D is possibly TRBD1 (6 bases). CDR1 and CDR2 from the germline V gene are MNHNY and SVGAGI (reference sequence). The CDR3 runs to 13 residues. Trimming took off 2 bases at V and 5 bases at J, with 7 bases between the two ends. The CDR3, as DNA: TGTGCCAGCAGTTACCGACAGGAAAACATTCAGTACTTC. It specifies CASSYRQENIQYF.

This clonotype showed up just a few times. CDR3 sequence (DNA): TGCGCCAGCAGACAGGACACAGGTTGGAATGAGCAGTTCTTC. It specifies CASRQDTGWNEQFF. This chain uses TRBV5-1 with TRBJ2-1; D may be TRBD1 (5 bases). The CDR3 is 14 amino acids. The ends were cut back, 5 bases at V and 7 bases at J, with 16 bases in the middle. CDR1 and CDR2 (germline): SGHRS, YFSETQ.

CDR3 loop: CASSAYGTGEQYF. The CDR3 region has the DNA TGTGCCAGCAGCGCATACGGGACAGGGGAGCAGTACTTC. The chain joins TRBV9 to TRBJ2-7; 9 bases align to TRBD1. The CDR3 is made up of 13 amino acids. Germline CDR1 reads SGDLS; CDR2 reads YYNGEE. V was pared by 3 bases and J by 7 bases, with 5 bases of the junction left unmatched.

The gene calls are TRBV20-1 and TRBJ1-1; the match to TRBD1 covers 7 bases. This CDR3 comprises 15 residues. Trimming took 5 bases from V and 2 from J; bases not matched to a gene: 11. Germline V gene data show CDR1 as DFQATT and CDR2 as SNEGSKA (reference sequence). The CDR3 sequence: CSAYRDSGGNTEAFF. The CDR3 DNA is TGCAGTGCTTATCGGGACAGTGGCGGCAACACTGAAGCTTTCTTT.

A few counts support this clonotype. The genes are TRBV3-1 and TRBJ2-3; TRBD1 might be the D (5 bases). Trimming stripped 1 base from V and 1 base from J, with 9 bases between. In germline, CDR1 is LGHDT, CDR2 YNNKEL (reference sequence). The CDR3 is made up of 15 amino acids. CDR3 in DNA: TGTGCCAGCAGCCAAGCATTAGGGGGCACAGATACGCAGTATTTT. Its protein is CASSQALGGTDTQYF.

The J gene is TRBJ1-2, the V gene TRBV4-3, with 9 positions matching TRBD1. The CDR3 is 17 amino acids. V lost 4 bases, J lost 8 bases, and 17 bases stayed unmatched. Germline CDR1 reads LGHNA; CDR2 reads YSLEER. The CDR3 DNA reads as TGCGCCAGCAGCCGGCAAGGTTTACCGGGACAGGGAGACGGCTACACCTTC. Protein product: CASSRQGLPGQGDGYTF.

This clonotype came up a few times. J is TRBJ2-3 and V is TRBV5-1, with D possibly matching TRBD2 (7 bases). CDR3 size: 14 residues. The ends were cut back, 9 bases at V and 6 bases at J, with 20 bases in the middle. Germline CDR1 and CDR2: SGHRS and YFSETQ. The chain's CDR3 is CATSAGAAGDTQYF. As DNA, the CDR3 is TGCGCCACCTCGGCGGGGGCTGCCGGTGATACGCAGTATTTT.

There are many counts of this clonotype. V gene TRBV6-5 combines with J gene TRBJ2-7; 7 bases line up with TRBD1. Unmatched junction bases numbered 9, after V lost 2 bases and J lost 5 bases. The CDR3 is made up of 15 amino acids. Germline V CDR1 and CDR2: MNHEY, SVGAGI. CDR3 coding DNA: TGTGCCAGCAGTTACGGAGACAGGGTCGGCGACGAGCAGTACTTC. This encodes CASSYGDRVGDEQYF.